Sequencing of this T cell receptor (beta chain) was carried out in a study of shared clonotypes between healthy human individuals. Clones were sequenced by immunoSEQ multiplex PCR, and TCRdb holds only the in-frame ones, with some missing. The table records 2 million to 3 million clones, roughly 92% of them present only once. The CDR3 is 13 amino acids. Germline-derived CDR1 and CDR2 are GTSNPN and SVGIG (reference sequence). V shed 2 bases and J 5 bases; nucleotides not matched to a gene: 1. The sample comprised naive CD4+ T cells sorted from blood. Specified subset: CD45RA+ positively selected. The chain joins TRBV30 to TRBJ2-2, with TRBD1 matching 8 bases. The source is a man between 18 and 29 years old in good health. The CDR3 is CAWSRQGTGELFF. The CDR3 DNA reads TGTGCCTGGAGTCGACAGGGGACCGGGGAGCTGTTTTTT.